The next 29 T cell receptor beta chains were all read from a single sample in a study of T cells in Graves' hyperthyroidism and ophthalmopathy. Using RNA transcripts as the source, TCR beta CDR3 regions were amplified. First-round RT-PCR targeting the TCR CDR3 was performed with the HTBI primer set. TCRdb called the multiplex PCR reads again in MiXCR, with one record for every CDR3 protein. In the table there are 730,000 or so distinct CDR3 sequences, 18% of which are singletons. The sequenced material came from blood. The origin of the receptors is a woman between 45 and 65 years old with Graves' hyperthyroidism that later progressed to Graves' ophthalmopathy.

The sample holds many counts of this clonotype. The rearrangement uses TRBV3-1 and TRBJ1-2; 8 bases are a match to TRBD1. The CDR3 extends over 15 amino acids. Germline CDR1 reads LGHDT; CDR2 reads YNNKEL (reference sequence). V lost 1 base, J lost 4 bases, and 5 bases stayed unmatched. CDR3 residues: CASSQGTGGIYGYTF. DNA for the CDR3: TGTGCCAGCAGCCAAGGAACAGGGGGGATCTATGGCTACACCTTC.

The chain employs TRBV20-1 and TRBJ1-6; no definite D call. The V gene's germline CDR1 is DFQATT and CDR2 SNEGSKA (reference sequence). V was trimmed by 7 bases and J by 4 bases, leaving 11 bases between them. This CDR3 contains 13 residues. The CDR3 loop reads CSGRTEYNSPLHF. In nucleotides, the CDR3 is TGCAGTGGACGGACGGAATATAATTCACCCCTCCACTTT.

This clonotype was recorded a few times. CDR3 sequence reads: CASKDRAFSGYTF. In nucleotides, the CDR3 is TGTGCCAGTAAGGACAGGGCCTTTAGTGGCTACACCTTC. V is TRBV19 and J is TRBJ1-2, with TRBD1 matching over 8 bases. With 7 bases clipped from V and 7 bases from J, the junction kept 8 bases outside the gene matches. The germline CDR1 and CDR2 sequences are LNHDA and SQIVND (reference sequence). This CDR3 spans 13 amino acids.

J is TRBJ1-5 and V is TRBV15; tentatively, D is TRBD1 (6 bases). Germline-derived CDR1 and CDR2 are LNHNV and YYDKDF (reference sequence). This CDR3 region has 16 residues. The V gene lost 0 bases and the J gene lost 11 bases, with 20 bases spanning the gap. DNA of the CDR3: TGTGCCACCAGCAGAGATAGGACAGCCCTAGGAGGGACCCAGCATTTT. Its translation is CATSRDRTALGGTQHF.

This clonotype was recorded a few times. CDR3 residues: CASSYTRATGTSNEKLFF. In nucleotides, the CDR3 is TGTGCCAGCAGTTACACCCGAGCGACAGGGACATCAAATGAAAAACTGTTTTTT. The chain couples TRBV6-5 to TRBJ1-4; 7 bases map to TRBD1. V lost 2 bases, J lost 5 bases, and 14 bases stayed unmatched. CDR3 length: 18 residues. Germline values: CDR1 MNHEY, CDR2 SVGAGI.

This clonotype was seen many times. Here the CDR3 reads CSAPGPGAGNQPQHF. As DNA, the CDR3 is TGCAGTGCCCCGGGACCGGGTGCGGGCAATCAGCCCCAGCATTTT. The V gene is TRBV20-1, the J gene TRBJ1-5, with a possible D match to TRBD1 (5 bases). The CDR3 has 15 residues. The V gene lost 6 bases and the J gene lost 2 bases, with 17 bases spanning the gap. The germline V gene encodes CDR1 DFQATT and CDR2 SNEGSKA (reference sequence).

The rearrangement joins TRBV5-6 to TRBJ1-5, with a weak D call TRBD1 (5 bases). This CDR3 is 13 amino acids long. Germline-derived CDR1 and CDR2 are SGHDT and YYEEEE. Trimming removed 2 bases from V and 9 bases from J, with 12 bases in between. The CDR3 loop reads CASSLGVEWPQHF. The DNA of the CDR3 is TGTGCCAGCAGCTTAGGGGTGGAATGGCCCCAGCATTTT.

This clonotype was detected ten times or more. CDR3 in amino acids: CASSWASGASSTDTQYF. The CDR3 region has the DNA TGTGCCAGCAGCTGGGCTAGCGGGGCATCTAGCACAGATACGCAGTATTTT. The gene calls are TRBV6-1 and TRBJ2-3, with TRBD2 matching over 9 bases. Per the germline V gene, CDR1 is MNHNS and CDR2 is SASEGT. The trim removed 6 bases at V and 0 bases at J, leaving 10 bases unmatched. The CDR3 is made up of 17 amino acids.

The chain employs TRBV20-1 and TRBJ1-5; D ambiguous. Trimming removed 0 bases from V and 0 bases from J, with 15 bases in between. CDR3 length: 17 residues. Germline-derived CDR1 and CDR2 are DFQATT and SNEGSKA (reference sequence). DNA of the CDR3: TGCAGTGCTAGAGATATTTGGGCAGACTATAGCAATCAGCCCCAGCATTTT. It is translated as CSARDIWADYSNQPQHF.

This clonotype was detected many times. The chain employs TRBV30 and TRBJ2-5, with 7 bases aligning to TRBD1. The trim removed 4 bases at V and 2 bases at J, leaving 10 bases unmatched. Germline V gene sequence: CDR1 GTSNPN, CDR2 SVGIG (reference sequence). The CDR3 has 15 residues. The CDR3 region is CAWTPIGTVQETQYF. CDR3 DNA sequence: TGTGCCTGGACCCCAATCGGGACAGTACAAGAGACCCAGTACTTC.

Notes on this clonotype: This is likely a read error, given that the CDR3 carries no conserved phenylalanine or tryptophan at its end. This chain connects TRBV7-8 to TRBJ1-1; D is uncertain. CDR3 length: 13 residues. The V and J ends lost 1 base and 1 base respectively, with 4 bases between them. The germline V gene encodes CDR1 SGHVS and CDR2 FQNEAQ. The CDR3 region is CASSLDRNTEAFS. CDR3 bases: TGTGCCAGCAGCTTAGACCGGAACACTGAAGCTTTCTCT.

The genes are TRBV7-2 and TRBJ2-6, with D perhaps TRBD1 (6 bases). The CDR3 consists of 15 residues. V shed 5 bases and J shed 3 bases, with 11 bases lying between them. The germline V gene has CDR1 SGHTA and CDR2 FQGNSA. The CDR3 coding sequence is TGTGCCAGCAGCCCCCTACAGGGTGGGGCCAACGTCCTGACTTTC. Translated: CASSPLQGGANVLTF.

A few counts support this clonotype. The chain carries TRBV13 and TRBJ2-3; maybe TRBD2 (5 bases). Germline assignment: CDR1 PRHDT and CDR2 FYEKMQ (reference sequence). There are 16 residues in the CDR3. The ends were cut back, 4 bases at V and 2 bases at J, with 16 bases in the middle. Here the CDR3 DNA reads TGTGCCAGCAGCTCCCTAGCCACCGAGGTCACAGATACGCAGTATTTT. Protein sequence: CASSSLATEVTDTQYF.

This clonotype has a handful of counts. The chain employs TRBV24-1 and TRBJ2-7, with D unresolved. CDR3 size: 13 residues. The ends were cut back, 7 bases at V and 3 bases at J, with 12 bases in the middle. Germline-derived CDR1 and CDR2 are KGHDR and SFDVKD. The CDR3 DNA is TGTGCCACCAGCCCTTCGACGGACTACGAGCAGTACTTC. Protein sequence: CATSPSTDYEQYF.

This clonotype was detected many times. This CDR3 reads CASSLLWGPTEAFF. For the CDR3, the DNA is TGTGCCAGCAGCTTATTGTGGGGTCCCACTGAAGCTTTCTTT. This sequence joins TRBV11-2 and TRBJ1-1; no clear D gene. CDR1 SGHAT and CDR2 FQNNGV come from the germline V gene. V was cut by 2 bases and J by 4 bases, with 11 bases left in between. The CDR3 extends over 14 amino acids.

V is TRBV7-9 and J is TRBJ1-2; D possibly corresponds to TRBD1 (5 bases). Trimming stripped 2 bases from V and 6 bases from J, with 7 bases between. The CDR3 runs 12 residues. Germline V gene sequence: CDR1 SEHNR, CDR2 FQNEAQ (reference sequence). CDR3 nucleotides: TGTGCCAGCAGCTTACTGGGGGATGGCTACACCTTC. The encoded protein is CASSLLGDGYTF.

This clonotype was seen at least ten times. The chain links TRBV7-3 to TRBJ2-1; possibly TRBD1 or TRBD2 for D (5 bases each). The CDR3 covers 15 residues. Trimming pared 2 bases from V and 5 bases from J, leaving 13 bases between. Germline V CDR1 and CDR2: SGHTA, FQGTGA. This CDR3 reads CASSLAWGTNNEQFF. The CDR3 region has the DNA TGTGCCAGCAGCTTAGCCTGGGGGACCAACAATGAGCAGTTCTTC. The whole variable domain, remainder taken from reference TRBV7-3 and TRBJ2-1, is GAGVSQTPSNKVTEKGKYVELRCDPISGHTALYWYRQSLGQGPEFLIYFQGTGAADDSGLPNDRFFAVRPEGSVSTLKIQRTERGDSAVYLCASSLAWGTNNEQFFGPGTRLTVL.

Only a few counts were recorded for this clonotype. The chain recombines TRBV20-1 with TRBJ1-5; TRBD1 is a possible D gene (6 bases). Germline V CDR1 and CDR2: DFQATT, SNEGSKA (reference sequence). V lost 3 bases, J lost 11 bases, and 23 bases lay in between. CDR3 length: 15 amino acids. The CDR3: CSARFRTDPSEAQHF. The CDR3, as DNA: TGCAGTGCTAGGTTCAGGACAGACCCATCAGAGGCCCAGCATTTT.

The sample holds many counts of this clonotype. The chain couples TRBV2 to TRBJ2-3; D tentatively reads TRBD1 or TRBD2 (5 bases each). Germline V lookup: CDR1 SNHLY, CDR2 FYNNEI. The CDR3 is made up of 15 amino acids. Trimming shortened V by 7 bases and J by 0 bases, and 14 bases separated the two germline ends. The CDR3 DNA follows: TGTGCCAGCATTTCGGGGCGATTCAGCACAGATACGCAGTATTTT. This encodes CASISGRFSTDTQYF. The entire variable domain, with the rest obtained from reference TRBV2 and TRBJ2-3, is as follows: EPEVTQTPSHQVTQMGQEVILRCVPISNHLYFYWYRQILGQKVEFLVSFYNNEISEKSEIFDDQFSVERPDGSNFTLKIRSTKLEDSAMYFCASISGRFSTDTQYFGPGTRLTVL.

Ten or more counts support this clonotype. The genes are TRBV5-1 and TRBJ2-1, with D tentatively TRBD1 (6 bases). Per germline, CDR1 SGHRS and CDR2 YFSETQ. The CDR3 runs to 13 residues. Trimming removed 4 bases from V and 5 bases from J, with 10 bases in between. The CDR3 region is CASSGQPHNEQFF. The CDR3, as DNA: TGCGCCAGCAGCGGACAGCCCCACAATGAGCAGTTCTTC.

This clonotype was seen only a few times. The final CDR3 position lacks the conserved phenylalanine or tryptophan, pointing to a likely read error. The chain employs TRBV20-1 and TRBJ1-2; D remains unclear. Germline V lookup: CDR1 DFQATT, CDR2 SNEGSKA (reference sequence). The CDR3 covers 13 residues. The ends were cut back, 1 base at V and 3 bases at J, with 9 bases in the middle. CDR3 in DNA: TGCAGTGCTAGAGTGGCAGCTGACTATGGCTACACCCTC. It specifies CSARVAADYGYTL.

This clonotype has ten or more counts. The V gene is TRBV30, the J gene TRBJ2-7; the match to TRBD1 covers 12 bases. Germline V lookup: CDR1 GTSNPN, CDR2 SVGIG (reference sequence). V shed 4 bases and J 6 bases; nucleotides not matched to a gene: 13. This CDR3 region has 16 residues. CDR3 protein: CAWTTNVGTGGVEQYF. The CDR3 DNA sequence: TGTGCCTGGACAACAAACGTTGGGACAGGGGGCGTCGAGCAGTACTTC.

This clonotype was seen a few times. CDR3 sequence: CASSFLRRTEKLFF. The CDR3 nucleotides are TGCGCCAGCAGCTTTCTGAGACGGACTGAAAAACTGTTTTTT. The rearrangement joins TRBV5-1 to TRBJ1-4; D unresolved. Germline V gene data show CDR1 as SGHRS and CDR2 as YFSETQ. The CDR3 runs to 14 residues. V lost 2 bases and J 7 bases, leaving 12 bases between the germline ends.

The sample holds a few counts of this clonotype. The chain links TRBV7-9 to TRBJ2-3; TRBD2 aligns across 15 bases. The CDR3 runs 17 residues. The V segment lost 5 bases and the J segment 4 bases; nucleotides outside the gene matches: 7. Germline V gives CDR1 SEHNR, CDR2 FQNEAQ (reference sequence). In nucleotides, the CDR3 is TGTGCCAGCAGCCCGGGACTAGCGGGGGGTTACCCAGATACGCAGTATTTT. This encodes CASSPGLAGGYPDTQYF.

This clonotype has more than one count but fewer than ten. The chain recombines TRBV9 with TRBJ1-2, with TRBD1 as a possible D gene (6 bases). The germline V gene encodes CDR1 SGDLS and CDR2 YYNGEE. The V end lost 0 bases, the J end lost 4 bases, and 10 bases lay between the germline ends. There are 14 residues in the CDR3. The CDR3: CASSVGGAGYGYTF. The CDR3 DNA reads TGTGCCAGCAGCGTAGGGGGGGCGGGCTATGGCTACACCTTC. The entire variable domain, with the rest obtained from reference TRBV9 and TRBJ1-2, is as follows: DSGVTQTPKHLITATGQRVTLRCSPRSGDLSVYWYQQSLDQGLQFLIQYYNGEERAKGNILERFSAQQFPDLHSELNLSSLELGDSALYFCASSVGGAGYGYTFGSGTRLTVV.

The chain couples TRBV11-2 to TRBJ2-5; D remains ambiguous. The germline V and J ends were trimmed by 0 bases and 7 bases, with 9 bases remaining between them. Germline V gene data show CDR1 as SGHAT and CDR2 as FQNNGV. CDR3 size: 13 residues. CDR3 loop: CASSLDLGSTQYF. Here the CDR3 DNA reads TGTGCCAGCAGCTTAGATTTGGGGTCGACCCAGTACTTC.

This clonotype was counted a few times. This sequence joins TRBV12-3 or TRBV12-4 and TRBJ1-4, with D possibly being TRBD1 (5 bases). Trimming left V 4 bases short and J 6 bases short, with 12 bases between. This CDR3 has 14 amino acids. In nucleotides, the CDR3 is TGTGCCAGCAGTTCCGGGACGGCGTATGAAAAACTGTTTTTT. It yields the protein CASSSGTAYEKLFF.

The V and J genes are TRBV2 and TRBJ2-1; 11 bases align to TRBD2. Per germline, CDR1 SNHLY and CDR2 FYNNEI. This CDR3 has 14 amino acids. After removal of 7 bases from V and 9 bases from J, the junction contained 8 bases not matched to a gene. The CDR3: CASTGLAGLVEQFF. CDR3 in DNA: TGTGCCAGCACCGGACTAGCGGGCCTTGTTGAGCAGTTCTTC.

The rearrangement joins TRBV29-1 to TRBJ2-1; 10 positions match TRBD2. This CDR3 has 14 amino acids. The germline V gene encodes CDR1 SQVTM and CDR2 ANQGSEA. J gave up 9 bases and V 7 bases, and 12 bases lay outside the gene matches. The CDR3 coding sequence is TGCAGCGCTCCTAGCGGGGGCCGCGTAGGTGAGCAGTTCTTC. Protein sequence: CSAPSGGRVGEQFF.